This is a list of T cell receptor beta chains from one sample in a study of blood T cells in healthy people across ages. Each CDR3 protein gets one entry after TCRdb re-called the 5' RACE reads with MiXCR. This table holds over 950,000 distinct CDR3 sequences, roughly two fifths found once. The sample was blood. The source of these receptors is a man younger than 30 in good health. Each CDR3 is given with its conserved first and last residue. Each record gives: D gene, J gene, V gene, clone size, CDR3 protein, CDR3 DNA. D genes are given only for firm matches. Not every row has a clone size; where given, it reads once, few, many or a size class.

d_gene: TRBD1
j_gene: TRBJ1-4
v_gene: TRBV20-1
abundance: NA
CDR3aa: CSAKLDRATNEKLFF
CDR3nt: TGCAGTGCGAAACTAGACAGGGCAACTAATGAAAAACTGTTTTTT

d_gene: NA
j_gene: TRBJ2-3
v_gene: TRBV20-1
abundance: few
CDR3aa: CSAAGTGAGTDTQYF
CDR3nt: TGCAGTGCTGCCGGGACGGGGGCGGGCACAGATACGCAGTATTTT

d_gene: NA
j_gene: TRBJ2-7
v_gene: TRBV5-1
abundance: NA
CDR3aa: CASSRSPGLSYEQYF
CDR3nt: TGCGCCAGCAGCCGTAGTCCGGGGTTGTCCTACGAGCAGTACTTC

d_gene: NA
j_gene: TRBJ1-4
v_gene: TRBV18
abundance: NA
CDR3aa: CASSPTAFDEKLFF
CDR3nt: TGTGCCAGCTCACCCACAGCTTTCGATGAAAAACTGTTTTTT

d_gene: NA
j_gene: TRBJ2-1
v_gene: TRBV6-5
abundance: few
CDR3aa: CASSPSGSYNEQFF
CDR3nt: TGTGCCAGCAGCCCTAGTGGCTCCTACAATGAGCAGTTCTTC

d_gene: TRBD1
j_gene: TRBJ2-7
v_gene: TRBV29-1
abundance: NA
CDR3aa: CSAAGQGDYEQYF
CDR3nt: TGCAGCGCCGCTGGACAGGGGGACTACGAGCAGTACTTC

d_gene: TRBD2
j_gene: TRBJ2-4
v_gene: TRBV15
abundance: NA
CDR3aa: CATSRSRSGSGGKNIQYF
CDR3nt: TGTGCCACCAGCAGGTCTCGTAGCGGGAGTGGTGGCAAAAACATTCAGTACTTC

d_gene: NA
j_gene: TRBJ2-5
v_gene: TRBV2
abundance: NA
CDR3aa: CASSVSRVDEQYF
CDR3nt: TGTGCCAGCAGTGTTTCCAGGGTCGATGAGCAGTACTTC

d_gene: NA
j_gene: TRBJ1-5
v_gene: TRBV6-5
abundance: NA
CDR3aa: CASSYSRIGNRNQPQHF
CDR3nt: TGTGCCAGCAGTTACTCGAGGATTGGGAATCGCAATCAGCCCCAGCATTTT

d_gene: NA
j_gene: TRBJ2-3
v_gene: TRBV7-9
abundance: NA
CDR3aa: CASSFVPDTQYF
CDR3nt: TGTGCCAGCAGCTTTGTCCCAGATACGCAGTATTTT

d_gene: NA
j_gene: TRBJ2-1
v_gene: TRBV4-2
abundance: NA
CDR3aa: CASSSFGGGGHNKQFF
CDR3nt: TGTGCCAGCAGCAGTTTCGGGGGAGGTGGGCACAATAAGCAGTTCTTC

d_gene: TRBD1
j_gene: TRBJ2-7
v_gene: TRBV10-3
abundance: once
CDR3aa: CVIRGQDPYEQYF
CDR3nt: TGTGTCATCAGGGGACAGGACCCCTACGAGCAGTACTTC

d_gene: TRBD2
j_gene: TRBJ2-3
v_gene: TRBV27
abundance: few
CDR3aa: CASSLAGKLPSTDTQYF
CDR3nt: TGTGCCAGCAGTCTAGCGGGGAAACTTCCTAGCACAGATACGCAGTATTTT

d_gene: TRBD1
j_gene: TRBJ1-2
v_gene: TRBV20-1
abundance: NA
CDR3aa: CSARDLLGGQMYGYTF
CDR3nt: TGCAGTGCTAGAGACCTACTGGGGGGACAGATGTATGGCTACACCTTC

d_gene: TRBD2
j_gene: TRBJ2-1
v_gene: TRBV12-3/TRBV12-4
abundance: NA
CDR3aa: CASSYMPGAGGTYNEQFF
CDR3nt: TGTGCCAGCAGTTATATGCCCGGGGCGGGGGGCACCTACAATGAGCAGTTCTTC